What follows are 27 T cell receptor beta chains derived from one specimen sequenced in a study of T cells in women clearing cervical HPV infection. Using immunoSEQ multiplex PCR, the repertoire was profiled, and TCRdb retains in-frame clones only, with some absent. The sample holds tens of thousands of clones. Input material: blood buffy coat. All receptors come from a woman between 18 and 70 years old with a cervical HPV16 infection that either progressed to CIN3+ or cleared (not recorded which).

For this clone: The read gets to within 3 residues of the CDR3 end, and the germline J gene fills in the rest. This chain joins TRBV19 and TRBJ2-7; 7 bases agree with TRBD1. Germline V gene sequence: CDR1 LNHDA, CDR2 SQIVND (reference sequence). The CDR3 has 13 residues. After removal of 10 bases from V and 2 bases from J, the junction contained 8 bases not matched to a gene. The part of the CDR3 DNA that was read is TGTGCCACCCACGGGGACAGCACCTACGAG. Translating gives CATHGDSTYE. The entire CDR3 reads CATHGDSTYEQYF.

Remarks on this clone: The read stops 3 residues short of the end of the CDR3; the missing end is completed from the germline J gene. The rearrangement uses TRBV29-1 and TRBJ2-4; D uncertain. The CDR3 totals 13 residues. The V end was cut by 3 bases, the J end by 2 bases, with 8 bases between. CDR1 and CDR2 from the germline V gene are SQVTM and ANQGSEA. The sequenced part of the CDR3 DNA is TGCAGCGTTGATCTAGGTACCAAAAACATT. This encodes CSVDLGTKNI. The complete CDR3 reads CSVDLGTKNIQYF. Complete variable domain (other parts from reference TRBV29-1 and TRBJ2-4): SAVISQKPSRDICQRGTSLTIQCQVDSQVTMMFWYRQQPGQSLTLIATANQGSEATYESGFVIDKFPISRPNLTFSTLTVSNMSPEDSSIYLCSVDLGTKNIQYFGAGTRLSVL.

Concerning this clone: The CDR3 extends 3 residues past the end of the read, so its final part is completed from the germline J gene. J is TRBJ1-2 and V is TRBV2; D gene uncertain. Germline loops: CDR1 SNHLY, CDR2 FYNNEI. CDR3 size: 15 residues. CDR3 in amino acids: CASLTPYSSTDTYTF. The sequenced CDR3 bases are TGTGCCAGCCTGACTCCCTACTCTAGCACAGATACC.

In the case of this clone: The read gets to within 3 residues of the CDR3 end, and the germline J gene fills in the rest. The V call is TRBV19, the J call TRBJ1-5; D possibly corresponds to TRBD1 (5 bases). Germline V lookup: CDR1 LNHDA, CDR2 SQIVND (reference sequence). The length of the CDR3 is 12 residues. The V gene lost 7 bases and the J gene lost 5 bases, with 9 bases spanning the gap. The CDR3 sequence is CASMDIDQPQHF. The part of the CDR3 DNA that was read is TGTGCCAGTATGGACATTGATCAGCCC.

Worth noting for this clone: The CDR3 end falls 3 residues outside the read, so it is completed with the germline J gene. The chain employs TRBV30 and TRBJ1-2; TRBD1 might be the D (5 bases). There are 11 residues in the CDR3. The germline V gene encodes CDR1 GTSNPN and CDR2 SVGIG (reference sequence). The chain's CDR3 is CAWTQGGGYTF. Partial CDR3 DNA: TGTGCCTGGACGCAGGGTGGCGGC.

In terms of frequency, this clone is medium-sized (0.01 to 0.1%). The read terminates 3 residues ahead of where the CDR3 ends, so the germline J gene completes it. The rearrangement links TRBV15 to TRBJ2-5; 7 positions agree with TRBD2. Germline CDR1 and CDR2: LNHNV and YYDKDF (reference sequence). The CDR3 has 15 residues. V gave up 0 bases and J gave up 1 base; unmatched junction bases: 2. The CDR3 here is CATSREPGGQETQYF. CDR3 DNA (partial): TGTGCCACCAGCAGAGAACCGGGGGGCCAAGAGACC.

About this clone: The read ends 3 residues shy of where the CDR3 ends; the end is completed using the germline J gene. V gene TRBV7-9 combines with J gene TRBJ2-3; 8 bases line up with TRBD2. Germline CDR1 SEHNR, CDR2 FQNEAQ (reference sequence). The CDR3 runs 14 residues. The CDR3 sequence: CASSHGLAQETQYF. Incomplete CDR3 DNA: TGTGCCAGCAGCCATGGACTAGCTCAAGAGACG.

CDR3 region: CASSLAPQETQYF. Incomplete CDR3 DNA: TGTGCCAGCAGCTTAGCCCCTCAAGAGACC. The chain is built from TRBV11-2 and TRBJ2-5, with no clear D. The read is 3 residues too short to cover the CDR3 end, so that end is filled in from the germline J gene. Trimming stripped 1 base from V and 2 bases from J, with 5 bases between. CDR1 and CDR2 (germline): SGHAT, FQNNGV. The CDR3 totals 13 residues. Using reference TRBV11-2 and TRBJ2-5 for the parts outside the CDR3, the full variable domain is EAGVAQSPRYKIIEKRQSVAFWCNPISGHATLYWYQQILGQGPKLLIQFQNNGVVDDSQLPKDRFSAERLKGVDSTLKIQPAKLEDSAVYLCASSLAPQETQYFGPGTRLLVL.

Points on this clone: The read terminates 3 residues before the CDR3 end, so the remaining end is supplied by the germline J gene. V and J are TRBV2 and TRBJ1-2; a weak D match, TRBD1 (6 bases). There are 15 residues in the CDR3. Germline V gives CDR1 SNHLY, CDR2 FYNNEI. CDR3 amino acids: CASSSSGTSSYDYTF. The CDR3 bases that were read are TGTGCCAGCAGTTCCTCGGGGACATCGTCCTACGAC.

Concerning this clone: The read gets to within 3 residues of the CDR3 end, and the germline J gene fills in the rest. The V call is TRBV29-1, the J call TRBJ2-7; D is perhaps TRBD1 (5 bases). Between the trimmed V and J ends, which lost 6 bases and 6 bases, there was a span of 18 bases. This CDR3 has 13 residues. Looked up from germline, CDR1 is SQVTM and CDR2 is ANQGSEA. The CDR3 reads CSVGIQQAGEQYF. The DNA read from the CDR3 is TGCAGCGTGGGGATACAACAGGCCGGCGAG.

Concerning this clone: With the read ending 3 residues before the CDR3 end, the germline J gene is used to fill in that end. V gene TRBV20-1 combines with J gene TRBJ2-5; 8 nucleotides align to TRBD2. The ends lost 0 bases at V and 2 bases at J; junction bases unmatched: 11. Germline CDR1 and CDR2: DFQATT and SNEGSKA (reference sequence). The CDR3 runs to 17 residues. The sequenced CDR3 bases are TGCAGTGCTAGAGAACCAACAGGGCCTAGCGGGCAAGAGACC. It encodes CSAREPTGPSGQET. The entire CDR3 is CSAREPTGPSGQETQYF.

The CDR3 bases that were read are TGTGCCAGTAGTTTTAGGACAGGGGTGAGCAATCAGCCC. Amino acids: CASSFRTGVSNQP. The whole CDR3 is CASSFRTGVSNQPQHF. This chain connects TRBV19 to TRBJ1-5, with TRBD1 matching over 9 bases. The CDR3 end falls 3 residues outside the read, so it is completed with the germline J gene. Germline CDR1 reads LNHDA; CDR2 reads SQIVND (reference sequence). V trimming: 5 bases; J trimming: 1 base; junction bases outside the gene matches: 6. The CDR3 loop spans 16 amino acids.

As for this clone: The read terminates 3 residues before the CDR3 end, so the remaining end is supplied by the germline J gene. The gene calls are TRBV19 and TRBJ1-1; 9 positions match TRBD1. The V and J ends lost 6 bases and 0 bases, in that order; junction bases with no gene match: 8. Germline V gene lookup returns CDR1 LNHDA and CDR2 SQIVND (reference sequence). The CDR3 is 16 residues long. The CDR3 loop reads CASSRGDRVMNTEAFF. The sequenced part of the CDR3 DNA is TGTGCCAGTAGCAGGGGGGACAGGGTCATGAACACTGAA.

Regarding this clone: Coverage ceases 3 residues before the CDR3 finishes, and the germline J gene fills in the end. This chain connects TRBV18 to TRBJ2-2; 8 positions agree with TRBD1. This CDR3 is 15 amino acids long. The germline V gene encodes CDR1 KGHSH and CDR2 LQKENI. Partial CDR3 DNA: TGTGCCAGCTCACCTGAACAGGGGGGATTTTCACCG. Its protein is CASSPEQGGFSP. The entire CDR3 reads CASSPEQGGFSPLFF.

Note on this clone: The CDR3 extends 3 residues past the end of the read, so its final part is completed from the germline J gene. The chain employs TRBV5-5 and TRBJ1-2, with 7 bases fitting TRBD1. The J segment lost 5 bases and the V segment lost 4 bases, leaving 5 bases of the junction unmatched. CDR3 length: 13 residues. Germline V gene lookup returns CDR1 SGHKS and CDR2 YYEKEE (reference sequence). The DNA read from the CDR3 is TGTGCCAGCAGCCCCGGACAGGCTTATGGC. Protein: CASSPGQAYG. The whole CDR3 protein reads CASSPGQAYGYTF.

On this clone: The read gets to within 3 residues of the CDR3 end, and the germline J gene fills in the rest. The same CDR3 arises from other DNA sequences in this sample as well. The rearrangement uses TRBV18 and TRBJ1-1; 11 bases agree with TRBD1. CDR1 and CDR2 (germline): KGHSH, LQKENI. V was pared by 3 bases and J by 4 bases, with 7 bases of the junction left unmatched. The CDR3 covers 16 residues. The CDR3 region is CASSPGQGVQGTEAFF. Partial CDR3 DNA: TGTGCCAGCTCACCGGGACAGGGGGTACAGGGCACTGAA. Full variable domain (rest looked up from reference TRBV18 and TRBJ1-1): NAGVMQNPRHLVRRRGQEARLRCSPMKGHSHVYWYRQLPEEGLKFMVYLQKENIIDESGMPKERFSAEFPKEGPSILRIQQVVRGDSAAYFCASSPGQGVQGTEAFFGQGTRLTVV.

Concerning this clone: The read falls 3 residues short of the CDR3 end, and the missing part is taken from the germline J gene. The rearrangement links TRBV5-1 to TRBJ2-7; TRBD2 is a possible D gene (6 bases). This CDR3 has 15 amino acids. Between the trimmed V and J ends, which lost 0 bases and 5 bases, there was a span of 15 bases. The V gene's germline CDR1 is SGHRS and CDR2 YFSETQ. This CDR3 reads CASSLEGTVTHEQYF. CDR3 DNA, as far as it was read: TGCGCCAGCAGCTTGGAAGGGACTGTCACCCACGAG.

To note about this clone: Read sequence stops 3 residues before the CDR3 end, and the germline J gene provides the missing end. The V and J genes are TRBV5-1 and TRBJ1-6; D is undetermined. Germline V gene lookup returns CDR1 SGHRS and CDR2 YFSETQ. V gave up 4 bases and J gave up 0 bases, with 14 bases separating them. The CDR3 length is 17 residues. CDR3 loop: CASSLGTTSSYNSPLHF. The sequenced part of the CDR3 DNA is TGCGCCAGCAGCCTAGGAACGACCAGCTCCTATAATTCACCC.

With regard to this clone: One junction end does not reproduce the germline sequence, and a read error may be involved. The sequence runs out 3 residues before the end of the CDR3; the remainder is reconstructed from the germline J gene. The chain recombines TRBV7-9 with TRBJ1-5; TRBD1 is a possible D gene (5 bases). Germline values: CDR1 SEHNR, CDR2 FQNEAQ (reference sequence). The CDR3 covers 14 residues. The CDR3 loop reads CANSLGGDNQPQHF. CDR3 DNA, as far as it was read: TGTGCCAACAGCTTAGGAGGGGACAATCAGCCC.

In the case of this clone: The CDR3 end falls 3 residues outside the read, so it is completed with the germline J gene. The rearrangement links TRBV19 to TRBJ1-1; D gene uncertain. The CDR3 totals 14 residues. With 1 base removed from V and 1 base from J, the gap between germline ends came to 7 bases. Looked up from germline, CDR1 is LNHDA and CDR2 is SQIVND (reference sequence). CDR3 loop: CASSIGAGNTEAFF. The sequenced part of the CDR3 DNA is TGTGCCAGTAGTATAGGCGCAGGGAACACTGAA.

This clone is deemed medium-sized by its frequency. The CDR3 end lies 3 residues beyond the end of the read and is filled in from the germline J gene. This chain uses TRBV6-1 with TRBJ1-5, with D maybe TRBD1 (5 bases). The CDR3 contains 15 residues. Trimming stripped 2 bases from V and 9 bases from J, with 17 bases between. Germline assignment: CDR1 MNHNS and CDR2 SASEGT. The part of the CDR3 DNA that was read is TGTGCCAGCAGTGAAAGCACAGGCCGGAGGGGGCCC. Its translation: CASSESTGRRGP. The whole CDR3 region reads CASSESTGRRGPQHF.

About this clone: The read comes to an end 3 residues before the CDR3 does, leaving the germline J gene to fill in the end. This sequence joins TRBV7-3 and TRBJ2-3; 12 nucleotides align to TRBD2. CDR3 length: 17 residues. Germline V gives CDR1 SGHTA, CDR2 FQGTGA. The part of the CDR3 DNA that was read is TGTGCCAGCAGCTCCAGCCCACTAGCGGGAGGCGTGGAGACG. It specifies CASSSSPLAGGVET. The whole CDR3 sequence reads CASSSSPLAGGVETQYF.

In regard to this clone: Mismatch with germline at one junction end may stem from a read error. The CDR3 loop is CTSSEEGGSGANVLFF. The CDR3 DNA, read in part, is TGTACCAGCAGTGAAGAGGGGGGGAGTGGGGCCAACGTG. The chain joins TRBV6-1 to TRBJ2-2, with a possible D match to TRBD2 (7 bases). The read finishes 3 residues shy of the CDR3 end, and the germline J gene is used to complete it. Germline V gene sequence: CDR1 MNHNS, CDR2 SASEGT. The length of the CDR3 is 16 residues.

A word on this clone: The read finishes 3 residues shy of the CDR3 end, and the germline J gene is used to complete it. The V gene is TRBV19, the J gene TRBJ2-1; 7 bases are shared with TRBD1. Germline-derived CDR1 and CDR2 are LNHDA and SQIVND (reference sequence). The ends lost 8 bases at V and 5 bases at J; junction bases unmatched: 6. The CDR3 is made up of 13 amino acids. The CDR3 protein is CASQNRGHNEQFF. The part of the CDR3 DNA that was read is TGTGCCAGTCAAAACAGGGGCCACAATGAG.

Remarks on this clone: The read ends 3 residues shy of where the CDR3 ends; the end is completed using the germline J gene. The rearrangement links TRBV7-3 to TRBJ2-1; 14 positions match TRBD2. The CDR3 is 17 residues long. Trimming took 5 bases from V and 9 from J; bases not matched to a gene: 12. CDR1 and CDR2 from the germline V gene are SGHTA and FQGTGA. Partial CDR3 DNA: TGTGCCAGCAGCCCCGGGACTAGCGGGGGAGATGGTGGTGAG. Protein product: CASSPGTSGGDGGE. The entire CDR3 protein is CASSPGTSGGDGGEQFF. The whole variable domain, filled in from reference TRBV7-3 and TRBJ2-1, reads GAGVSQTPSNKVTEKGKYVELRCDPISGHTALYWYRQSLGQGPEFLIYFQGTGAADDSGLPNDRFFAVRPEGSVSTLKIQRTERGDSAVYLCASSPGTSGGDGGEQFFGPGTRLTVL.

The CDR3 sequence: CASKVIADYNEQFF. CDR3 DNA, as far as it was read: TGTGCCAGCAAGGTAATAGCTGATTACAATGAG. The chain has TRBV5-6 and TRBJ2-1; no definite D call. From the germline J gene comes the end of the CDR3, since the read stops 3 residues before it. The CDR3 has 14 residues. V was shortened by 6 bases and J by 4 bases, with 14 bases between the two germline ends. Germline CDR1 SGHDT, CDR2 YYEEEE.

With respect to this clone: The CDR3 extends 3 residues past the end of the read, so its final part is completed from the germline J gene. V is TRBV6-4 and J is TRBJ1-1, with D maybe TRBD1 (5 bases). The germline CDR1 and CDR2 sequences are MRHNA and SNTAGT. V was trimmed by 0 bases and J by 7 bases, leaving 6 bases between them. This CDR3 is 12 amino acids long. The covered CDR3 bases are TGTGCCAGCAGTGACTCAAGGGGTGAA. This sequence encodes CASSDSRGE. The full CDR3 sequence reads CASSDSRGEAFF.